The 18 T cell receptor beta chains given below trace back to one sample, sequenced in a study of early T cells in non-severe SARS-CoV-2 infection (dated by TCRdb to the early 2020s). Libraries were made using 5' RACE. This sample was sequenced with a NextSeq 500. TCRdb ran its own pipeline on the public reads, namely fastp trimming at Q25 and MiXCR clone calling, and kept in-frame beta chains. CDR3 protein sequences are deduplicated, and each keeps its most common genes and DNA. The sample includes just over 80,000 distinct CDR3 sequences, with around 13% observed a single time. The top ten clonotypes cover over 1.2% of the sample. The sequenced sample consisted of whole blood. These receptors were collected from an adult who was a healthcare worker with PCR-confirmed SARS-CoV-2 infection or an uninfected control (not recorded which).

CDR3 sequence: CASSELVTLQETQYF. As DNA, the CDR3 is TGTGCCAGCAGTGAACTTGTCACCCTCCAAGAGACCCAGTACTTC. J is TRBJ2-5 and V is TRBV2; no clear D gene. Germline V gene sequence: CDR1 SNHLY, CDR2 FYNNEI. The CDR3 contains 15 residues. The germline V and J ends were trimmed by 2 bases and 1 base, with 11 bases remaining between them.

This clonotype was found many times. The rearrangement joins TRBV5-5 to TRBJ2-5, with 7 positions matching TRBD1. Looked up from germline, CDR1 is SGHKS and CDR2 is YYEKEE (reference sequence). The CDR3 is 14 residues long. Germline trimming cut 4 bases from V and 4 bases from J; bases unmatched to any gene: 7. CDR3 residues: CASSPYRGRETQYF. The DNA for the CDR3 is TGTGCCAGCAGCCCTTACAGGGGTAGAGAGACCCAGTACTTC.

V and J are TRBV12-3 or TRBV12-4 and TRBJ1-1, with D perhaps matching TRBD1 (6 bases). CDR3 length equals 13 residues. Trimming cost V 3 bases and J 5 bases, with 10 bases left between them. CDR3 sequence reads: CASSFGGLTEAFF. CDR3 nucleotides: TGTGCCAGCAGTTTTGGGGGGCTAACTGAAGCTTTCTTT.

This rearrangement joins TRBV20-1 to TRBJ1-5; D is possibly TRBD1 (5 bases). This CDR3 has 19 residues. Germline CDR1 and CDR2: DFQATT and SNEGSKA (reference sequence). Trimming cost V 4 bases and J 0 bases, with 25 bases left between them. The CDR3 here is CSANEDGDGLGYSNQPQHF. The CDR3 nucleotides read TGCAGTGCTAATGAAGACGGGGACGGGTTAGGGTATAGCAATCAGCCCCAGCATTTT.

The CDR3 is CSARQGGTEAFF. The CDR3 DNA follows: TGCAGTGCTAGACAGGGGGGCACTGAAGCTTTCTTT. This chain joins TRBV20-1 and TRBJ1-1, with 7 bases lining up with TRBD1. CDR3 length equals 12 residues. Germline loops: CDR1 DFQATT, CDR2 SNEGSKA (reference sequence). The V and J ends lost 2 bases and 4 bases, in that order; junction bases with no gene match: 1.

This clonotype was counted a few times. V is TRBV4-3 and J is TRBJ1-5, with D unresolved. Germline CDR1 is LGHNA and CDR2 is YSLEER. V was clipped by 0 bases and J by 9 bases, with 15 bases between them. The CDR3 extends over 15 amino acids. As DNA, the CDR3 is TGCGCCAGCAGCCAAGATTTCCACCGCAGCGGGCCCCAGCATTTT. Its protein product is CASSQDFHRSGPQHF.

This clonotype was seen a handful of times. The gene calls are TRBV25-1 and TRBJ1-2, with TRBD1 as a possible D gene (6 bases). The CDR3 consists of 13 residues. Between the trimmed V and J ends, which lost 3 bases and 3 bases, there was a span of 8 bases. CDR1 is MGHDK and CDR2 is SYGVNS in the germline V gene. CDR3 residues: CASSEGHYYGYTF. CDR3 bases: TGTGCCAGCAGTGAGGGACACTACTATGGCTACACCTTC.

The chain links TRBV5-1 to TRBJ2-1; TRBD1 agrees at 9 bases. Germline trimming cut 4 bases from V and 7 bases from J; bases unmatched to any gene: 6. Germline values: CDR1 SGHRS, CDR2 YFSETQ. CDR3 length: 14 amino acids. The CDR3 nucleotides are TGCGCCAGCAGCCCCCGGGACAGGGCTAATGAGCAGTTCTTC. Translating it yields CASSPRDRANEQFF.

This clonotype has at least ten counts. This chain joins TRBV29-1 and TRBJ1-1, with TRBD1 matching over 10 bases. J was trimmed by 10 bases and V by 5 bases; bases with no gene match: 7. The CDR3 has 12 residues. The germline CDR1 and CDR2 sequences are SQVTM and ANQGSEA. CDR3 nucleotide sequence: TGCAGCGTTCGAAGCCGGGACAGGGGAGCTTTCTTT. It specifies CSVRSRDRGAFF.

This clonotype was detected ten times or more. J is TRBJ1-1 and V is TRBV12-5; 8 bases are shared with TRBD1. The CDR3 runs to 16 residues. V gave up 2 bases and J gave up 0 bases; unmatched junction bases: 5. The germline gives CDR1 LGHNT, CDR2 FRNRAP. CDR3 coding DNA: TGTGCTAGTGGTTTGCACAGGGGGGACATGAACACTGAAGCTTTCTTT. It translates to CASGLHRGDMNTEAFF. The full variable domain, with the rest looked up from reference TRBV12-5 and TRBJ1-1, is DARVTQTPRHKVTEMGQEVTMRCQPILGHNTVFWYRQTMMQGLELLAYFRNRAPLDDSGMPKDRFSAEMPDATLATLKIQPSEPRDSAVYFCASGLHRGDMNTEAFFGQGTRLTVV.

The V call is TRBV11-1, the J call TRBJ2-1; weak D call: TRBD2 (5 bases). The germline CDR1 and CDR2 sequences are SGHAT and FQDESV (reference sequence). Trimming pared 2 bases from V and 2 bases from J, leaving 13 bases between. The CDR3 loop spans 16 amino acids. This CDR3 reads CASSLSGKGPYNEQFF. Here the CDR3 DNA reads TGTGCCAGCAGCTTATCGGGAAAGGGTCCCTACAATGAGCAGTTCTTC.

The genes are TRBV12-3 or TRBV12-4 and TRBJ2-5; the D gene is possibly TRBD2 (5 bases). The V end was cut by 7 bases, the J end by 2 bases, with 14 bases between. CDR3 length: 14 amino acids. The DNA for the CDR3 is TGTGCCAGCACCCCGGGAATTGGTCAAGAGACCCAGTACTTC. This translates into CASTPGIGQETQYF.

This chain links TRBV2 with TRBJ2-7; 9 bases line up with TRBD1. Germline trimming cut 6 bases from V and 4 bases from J; bases unmatched to any gene: 1. Germline CDR1 and CDR2: SNHLY and FYNNEI. The CDR3 sequence is 12 residues long. The CDR3 coding sequence is TGTGCCAGCAGGGACAGGGGATACGAGCAGTACTTC. Encoded protein: CASRDRGYEQYF. The full variable domain, its missing parts supplied by reference TRBV2 and TRBJ2-7, is EPEVTQTPSHQVTQMGQEVILRCVPISNHLYFYWYRQILGQKVEFLVSFYNNEISEKSEIFDDQFSVERPDGSNFTLKIRSTKLEDSAMYFCASRDRGYEQYFGPGTRLTVT.

Here the CDR3 reads CSVERDVGRRDTQYF. The CDR3 region has the DNA TGCAGCGTTGAGAGGGATGTTGGGCGCCGAGATACGCAGTATTTT. J is TRBJ2-3 and V is TRBV29-1, with a possible D match to TRBD2 (5 bases). CDR1 is SQVTM, CDR2 ANQGSEA, per germline. This CDR3 contains 15 residues. With 3 bases removed from V and 5 bases from J, the gap between germline ends came to 18 bases.

On this clonotype itself: This clone may be a read error of a much larger clone one base away. The rearrangement links TRBV19 to TRBJ1-5; 7 bases are shared with TRBD1. Germline lookup yields CDR1 LNHDA and CDR2 SQIVND (reference sequence). J lost 12 bases, V lost 3 bases, and 5 bases had no gene match. The CDR3 totals 12 residues. CDR3 amino acids: CASSIPTGHQHF. In DNA form, the CDR3 reads TGTGCCAGTAGTATTCCGACAGGGCACCAGCATTTT. The whole variable domain, remainder taken from reference TRBV19 and TRBJ1-5, is DGGITQSPKYLFRKEGQNVTLSCEQNLNHDAMYWYRQDPGQGLRLIYYSQIVNDFQKGDIAEGYSVSREKKESFPLTVTSAQKNPTAFYLCASSIPTGHQHFGDGTRLSIL.

The chain links TRBV29-1 to TRBJ1-1, with unresolved D. From germline, CDR1 is SQVTM and CDR2 ANQGSEA. Trimming left V 4 bases short and J 10 bases short, with 22 bases between. The CDR3 contains 14 residues. CDR3: CSVVIRGMGGRAFF. The CDR3 DNA is TGCAGCGTTGTTATTCGAGGGATGGGTGGGAGAGCTTTCTTT.

This clonotype has only a few counts. The rearrangement uses TRBV18 and TRBJ1-3; weak D call: TRBD1 (5 bases). V lost 3 bases and J lost 4, with 25 bases in between. The V gene's germline CDR1 is KGHSH and CDR2 LQKENI. The CDR3 sequence is 19 residues long. In DNA, the CDR3 is TGTGCCAGCTCACCGGGGGACCCCCTGTCCGCTTTATACGGAAACACCATATATTTT. Its protein product is CASSPGDPLSALYGNTIYF.

This sequence joins TRBV5-1 and TRBJ2-3; 13 nucleotides align to TRBD2. This CDR3 has 16 amino acids. Germline V gene data show CDR1 as SGHRS and CDR2 as YFSETQ. V trimming: 3 bases; J trimming: 2 bases; junction bases outside the gene matches: 3. This chain's CDR3 is CASSSGLAGVTDTQYF. The CDR3 coding sequence is TGCGCCAGCAGCTCCGGACTAGCGGGAGTCACAGATACGCAGTATTTT.